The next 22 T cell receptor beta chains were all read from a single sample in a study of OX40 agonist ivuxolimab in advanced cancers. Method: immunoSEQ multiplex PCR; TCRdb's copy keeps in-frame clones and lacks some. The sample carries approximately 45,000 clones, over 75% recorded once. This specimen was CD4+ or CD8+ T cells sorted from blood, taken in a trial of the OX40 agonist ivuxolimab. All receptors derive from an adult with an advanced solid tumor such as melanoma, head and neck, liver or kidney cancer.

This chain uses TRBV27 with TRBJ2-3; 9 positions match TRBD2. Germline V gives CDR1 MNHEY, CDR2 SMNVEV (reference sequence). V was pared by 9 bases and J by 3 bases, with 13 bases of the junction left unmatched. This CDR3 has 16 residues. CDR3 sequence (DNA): TGTGCCAGTTGGTTAAGGCTAGCGGGGTTGACAGATACGCAGTATTTT. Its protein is CASWLRLAGLTDTQYF.

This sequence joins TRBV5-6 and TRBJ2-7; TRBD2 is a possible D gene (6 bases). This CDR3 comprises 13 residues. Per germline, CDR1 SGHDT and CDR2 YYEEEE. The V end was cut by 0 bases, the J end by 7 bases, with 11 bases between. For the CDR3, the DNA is TGTGCCAGCAGCTTGGGCAGGGCGGGGGAGCAGTACGTC. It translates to CASSLGRAGEQYV.

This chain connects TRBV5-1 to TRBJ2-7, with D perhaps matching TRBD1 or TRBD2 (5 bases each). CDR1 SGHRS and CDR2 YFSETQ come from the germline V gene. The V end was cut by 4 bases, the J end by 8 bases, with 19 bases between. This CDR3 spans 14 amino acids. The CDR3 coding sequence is TGCGCCAGCAGCCTCGGGGCAGTCCAAGGGAAGCAGTACTTC. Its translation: CASSLGAVQGKQYF.

The CDR3 DNA reads TGTGCCAGCAGTAAACGGGGCGATTCTGGGGCCAACGTCCTGACTTTC. Translating it yields CASSKRGDSGANVLTF. The genes are TRBV25-1 and TRBJ2-6; D is tentatively TRBD1 or TRBD2 (5 bases each). This CDR3 region has 16 residues. Germline V gives CDR1 MGHDK, CDR2 SYGVNS. V was shortened by 5 bases and J by 1 base, with 12 bases between the two germline ends.

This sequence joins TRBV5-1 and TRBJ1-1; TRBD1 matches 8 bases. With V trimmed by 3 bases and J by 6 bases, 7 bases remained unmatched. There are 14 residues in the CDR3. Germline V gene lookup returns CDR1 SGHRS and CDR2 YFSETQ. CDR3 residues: CASSSPTGEAEAFF. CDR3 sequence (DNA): TGCGCCAGCAGCTCCCCGACAGGGGAAGCTGAAGCTTTCTTT.

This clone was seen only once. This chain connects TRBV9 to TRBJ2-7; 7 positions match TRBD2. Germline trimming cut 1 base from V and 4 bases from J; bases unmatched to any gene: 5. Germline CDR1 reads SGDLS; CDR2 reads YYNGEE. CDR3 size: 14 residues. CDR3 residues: CASSVTAGEYEQYF. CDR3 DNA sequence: TGTGCCAGCAGCGTAACTGCGGGGGAATACGAGCAGTACTTC.

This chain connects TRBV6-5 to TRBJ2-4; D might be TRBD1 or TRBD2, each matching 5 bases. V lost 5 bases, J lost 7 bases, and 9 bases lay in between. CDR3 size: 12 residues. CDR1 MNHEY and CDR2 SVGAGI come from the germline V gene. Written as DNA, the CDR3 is TGTGCCAGCAGTACAGGCGGGAACATTCAGTACTTC. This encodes CASSTGGNIQYF.

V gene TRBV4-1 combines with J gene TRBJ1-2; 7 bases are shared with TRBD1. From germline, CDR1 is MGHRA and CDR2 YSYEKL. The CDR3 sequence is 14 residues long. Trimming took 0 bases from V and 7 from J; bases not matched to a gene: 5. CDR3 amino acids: CASSQEHRGSGYTF. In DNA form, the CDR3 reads TGCGCCAGCAGCCAAGAGCACAGGGGTAGTGGCTACACCTTC.

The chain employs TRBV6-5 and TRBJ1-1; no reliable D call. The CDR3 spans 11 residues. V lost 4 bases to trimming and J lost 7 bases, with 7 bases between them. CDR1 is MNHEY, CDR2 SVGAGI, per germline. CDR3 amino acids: CASSWGFEAFF. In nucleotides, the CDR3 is TGTGCCAGCAGTTGGGGTTTTGAAGCTTTCTTT.

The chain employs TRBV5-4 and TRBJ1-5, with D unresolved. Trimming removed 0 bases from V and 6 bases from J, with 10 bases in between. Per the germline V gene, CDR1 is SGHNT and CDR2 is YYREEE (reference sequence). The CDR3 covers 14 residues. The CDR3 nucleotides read TGTGCCAGCAGCTTGGGGGGTTTAGGTCAGCCCCAGCATTTT. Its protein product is CASSLGGLGQPQHF.

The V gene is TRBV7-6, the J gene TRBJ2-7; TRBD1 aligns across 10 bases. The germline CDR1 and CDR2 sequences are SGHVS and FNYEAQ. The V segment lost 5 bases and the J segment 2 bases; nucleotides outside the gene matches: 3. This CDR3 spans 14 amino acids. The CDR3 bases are TGTGCCAGCAGCGCGGGACAGGGGACCTACGAGCAGTACTTC. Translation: CASSAGQGTYEQYF.

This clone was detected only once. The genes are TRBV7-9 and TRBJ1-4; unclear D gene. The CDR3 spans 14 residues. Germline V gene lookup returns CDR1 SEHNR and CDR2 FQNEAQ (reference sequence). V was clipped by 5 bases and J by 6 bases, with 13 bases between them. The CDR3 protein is CASSQGTAHEKLFF. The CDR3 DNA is TGTGCCAGCAGCCAAGGCACAGCCCATGAAAAACTGTTTTTT. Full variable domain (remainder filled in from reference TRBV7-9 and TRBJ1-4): DTGVSQNPRHKITKRGQNVTFRCDPISEHNRLYWYRQTLGQGPEFLTYFQNEAQLEKSRLLSDRFSAERPKGSFSTLEIQRTEQGDSAMYLCASSQGTAHEKLFFGSGTQLSVL.

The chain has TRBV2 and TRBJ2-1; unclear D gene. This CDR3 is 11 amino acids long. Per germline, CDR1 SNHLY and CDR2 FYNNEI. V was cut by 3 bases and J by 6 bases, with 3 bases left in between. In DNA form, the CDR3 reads TGTGCCAGCAGTGAGGGCAATGAGCAGTTCTTC. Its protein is CASSEGNEQFF.

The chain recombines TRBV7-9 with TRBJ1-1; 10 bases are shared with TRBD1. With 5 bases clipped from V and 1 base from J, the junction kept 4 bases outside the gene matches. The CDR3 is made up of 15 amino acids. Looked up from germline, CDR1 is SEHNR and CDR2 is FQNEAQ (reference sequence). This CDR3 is CASSTRQGANTEAFF. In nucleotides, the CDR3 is TGTGCCAGCAGCACCCGACAGGGGGCGAACACTGAAGCTTTCTTT.

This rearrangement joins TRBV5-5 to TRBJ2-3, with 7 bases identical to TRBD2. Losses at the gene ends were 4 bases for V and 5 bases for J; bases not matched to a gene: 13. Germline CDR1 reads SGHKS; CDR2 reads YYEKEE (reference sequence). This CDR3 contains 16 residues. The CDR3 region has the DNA TGTGCCAGCAGCACCTGGAGCGGGGCCGCAAGAGATACGCAGTATTTT. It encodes CASSTWSGAARDTQYF.

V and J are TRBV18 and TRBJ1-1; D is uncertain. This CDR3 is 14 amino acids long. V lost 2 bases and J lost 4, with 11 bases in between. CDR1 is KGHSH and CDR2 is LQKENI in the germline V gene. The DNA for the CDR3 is TGTGCCAGCTCACCAAATTGGGGAGGCACTGAAGCTTTCTTT. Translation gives CASSPNWGGTEAFF. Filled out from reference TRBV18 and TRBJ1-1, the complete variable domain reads NAGVMQNPRHLVRRRGQEARLRCSPMKGHSHVYWYRQLPEEGLKFMVYLQKENIIDESGMPKERFSAEFPKEGPSILRIQQVVRGDSAAYFCASSPNWGGTEAFFGQGTRLTVV.

The CDR3 is CASSQRASGGYEQYF. The CDR3 DNA sequence: TGCGCCAGCAGCCAGAGGGCCTCTGGCGGATACGAGCAGTACTTC. This chain links TRBV4-3 with TRBJ2-7, with a tentative D call TRBD2 (5 bases). This CDR3 has 15 residues. V lost 3 bases, J lost 4 bases, and 16 bases lay in between. CDR1 and CDR2 from the germline V gene are LGHNA and YSLEER.

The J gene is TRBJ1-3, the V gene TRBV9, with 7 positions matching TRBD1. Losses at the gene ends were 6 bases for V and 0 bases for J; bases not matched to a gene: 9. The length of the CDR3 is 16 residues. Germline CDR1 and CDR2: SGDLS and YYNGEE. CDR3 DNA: TGTGCCAGCAACAGGGACAGCGTCTACTCTGGAAACACCATATATTTT. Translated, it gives CASNRDSVYSGNTIYF.

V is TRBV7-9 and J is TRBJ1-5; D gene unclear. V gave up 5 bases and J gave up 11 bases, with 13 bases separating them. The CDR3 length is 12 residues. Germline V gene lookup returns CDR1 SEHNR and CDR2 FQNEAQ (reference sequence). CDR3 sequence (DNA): TGTGCCAGCAGCCCCCTAATTCAATCCCAGCATTTT. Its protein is CASSPLIQSQHF.

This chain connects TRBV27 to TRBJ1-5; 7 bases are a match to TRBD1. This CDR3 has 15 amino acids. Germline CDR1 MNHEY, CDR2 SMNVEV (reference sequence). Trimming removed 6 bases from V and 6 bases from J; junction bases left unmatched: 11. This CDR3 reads CASSPIPDRVQPQHF. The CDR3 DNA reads TGTGCCAGCAGCCCAATCCCAGACAGGGTTCAGCCCCAGCATTTT.

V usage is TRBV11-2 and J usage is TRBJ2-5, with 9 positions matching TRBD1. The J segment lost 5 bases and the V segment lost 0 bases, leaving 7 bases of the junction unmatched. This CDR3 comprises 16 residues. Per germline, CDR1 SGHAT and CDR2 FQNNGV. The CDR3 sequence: CASSLEVWTGVETQYF. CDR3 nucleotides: TGTGCCAGCAGCTTAGAGGTTTGGACAGGGGTCGAGACCCAGTACTTC.

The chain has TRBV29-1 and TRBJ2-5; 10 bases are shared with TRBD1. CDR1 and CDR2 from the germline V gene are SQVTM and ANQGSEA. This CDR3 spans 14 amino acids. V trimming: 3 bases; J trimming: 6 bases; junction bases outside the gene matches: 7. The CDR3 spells CSVEWDRGGKTQYF. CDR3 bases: TGCAGCGTTGAGTGGGACAGGGGTGGCAAGACCCAGTACTTC. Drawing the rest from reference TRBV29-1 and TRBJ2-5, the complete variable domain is SAVISQKPSRDICQRGTSLTIQCQVDSQVTMMFWYRQQPGQSLTLIATANQGSEATYESGFVIDKFPISRPNLTFSTLTVSNMSPEDSSIYLCSVEWDRGGKTQYFGPGTRLLVL.